Listed below are T cell receptor beta chains from one sample, sequenced in a study of shared clonotypes between healthy human individuals. The assay was immunoSEQ multiplex PCR, and TCRdb's table has in-frame clones only and misses some. This table has 2.3 million or so clones, approximately 93% appearing once. The sequenced sample consisted of naive CD4+ T cells from PBMCs. These receptors all come from a man aged 18 to 35 in good health. Some clones in this sample may be carry-over from other donors' samples. CDR3s include the opening cysteine and the closing phenylalanine or tryptophan. Not every row has a clone size; where given, it reads once, few, many or a size class.

j_call v_call clone_size cdr3_aa
TRBJ1-1 TRBV6-5 . CASSRRVGRNTEAFF
TRBJ1-1 TRBV4-3 once CASSQDRSRAFF
TRBJ2-3 TRBV18 . CASSGDSGSGTDTQYF
TRBJ1-1 TRBV5-6 . CASSLVPGSEAFF
TRBJ1-2 TRBV5-1 . CASSLRAGEYGYTF
TRBJ2-1 TRBV21-1 . CASRGTADFNEQFF
TRBJ2-5 TRBV19 . CASSPSAGVETQYF
TRBJ2-3 TRBV30 once CAWSRGGSSTTDTQYF
TRBJ1-5 TRBV6-5 . CASSRPRGAQHF
TRBJ2-5 TRBV7-2 . CASSEPSGRAKTQYF
TRBJ1-1 TRBV7-7 . CASSAQQGNTEAFF
TRBJ2-2 TRBV10-3 . CAISEVQVNTGELFF
TRBJ2-7 TRBV18 . CASSPPGTARTYEQYF
TRBJ2-7 TRBV14 . CASSQELNSYEQYF
TRBJ1-3 TRBV5-1 . CASSSHRPDTIYF
TRBJ2-3 TRBV29-1 . CSVEFRREGRTDTQYF
TRBJ2-7 TRBV7-6 . CASTQGQGTFYEQYF
TRBJ2-5 TRBV7-2 . CASSPSLGVLEETQYF
TRBJ2-1 TRBV18 . CASSPKGHEQFF
TRBJ1-1 TRBV5-1 . CASSGGQGAPMNTEAFF
TRBJ2-1 TRBV9 . CASSPRLTSYNEQFF
TRBJ2-1 TRBV19 . CASSNIAGGIVNEQFF
TRBJ1-2 TRBV7-9 . CASSLGVGQMNYGYTF
TRBJ1-1 TRBV6-1 . CASSDYRGGTEAFF
TRBJ2-7 TRBV6-6 . CASSYSSSWTGYEQYF
TRBJ2-1 TRBV11-1 . CASSPSGLAGAFEQFF
TRBJ2-7 TRBV7-6 . CASSSNFYEQYF
TRBJ1-2 TRBV6-5 . CASSQAGGQIYGYTF
TRBJ2-2 TRBV7-8 . CASSLGRAGGTGELFF
TRBJ1-3 TRBV5-1 . CASSLEGISGNTIYF
TRBJ1-2 TRBV5-4 . CASSFRPRGGGGYTF
TRBJ1-1 TRBV28 . CASSSGGFDTEAFF
TRBJ2-7 TRBV30 . CAWSSGRGNEQYF
TRBJ2-1 TRBV7-9 . CASSLGQDYNEQFF
TRBJ1-2 TRBV5-1 . CASSLVAGVLKGYTF
TRBJ2-5 TRBV29-1 . CSVEEGGETQYF
TRBJ2-5 TRBV19 . CASSMGGTETQYF
TRBJ2-3 TRBV2 . CASRAQGGEADTQYF
TRBJ1-5 TRBV30 . CAWSEGRGMSPQHF
TRBJ2-1 TRBV6-6 . CATATSPGGVEQFF
TRBJ1-1 TRBV11-2 . CASSWGLGVKDTEAFF
TRBJ2-1 TRBV4-1 . CASSQIVTMDEQFF
TRBJ2-5 TRBV2 . CASSVRAAQETQYF
TRBJ2-1 TRBV9 . CASSLGLAWDNEQFF
TRBJ1-2 TRBV28 . CASSSSGTTYGYTF
TRBJ2-1 TRBV19 . CASSIRLAGGNNEQFF
TRBJ2-1 TRBV5-1 once CASSPDPGNEQFF
TRBJ2-6 TRBV28 . CASSLTGAGGANVLTF
TRBJ1-3 TRBV11-3 . CASSFGTFGNTIYF
TRBJ2-5 TRBV19 . CASSLASGSFETQYF
TRBJ2-3 TRBV19 . CASSSPGQGSDTQYF
TRBJ2-7 TRBV7-2 once CASSEDFYYEQYF
TRBJ2-1 TRBV7-2 . CASSRLAGGPNEQFF
TRBJ1-6 TRBV4-2 . CASSQIPDRGMLTGERSPLHF
TRBJ2-7 TRBV5-5 . CASSSPRGAQDIHEQYF